A selection of T cell receptor beta chains follows, all from one sample in a study of T cell responses to AZD1222 COVID-19 vaccine. Using immunoSEQ multiplex PCR, the repertoire was profiled, and TCRdb retains in-frame clones only, with some absent. The sample carries roughly 150,000 clones, more than 85% recorded once. Sequencing used peripheral blood, obtained 28 days after the second AZD1222 dose. The receptors come from an adult who received the AZD1222 COVID-19 vaccine. The CDR3 runs from the conserved cysteine through the conserved F or W. D genes are given only for firm matches. Expanded clones are given a class, and other clones once, few, many or no size at all.

CDR3aa | CDR3nt | abundance | d_gene | j_gene | v_gene
CASSLGGVGEKLFF | TGTGCCAGCAGTTTGGGAGGGGTGGGTGAAAAACTGTTTTTT | . | . | TRBJ1-4 | TRBV28
CASSPQRGAGQYF | TGTGCCAGCAGCCCCCAGCGGGGGGCAGGGCAGTACTTC | . | TRBD2 | TRBJ2-7 | TRBV7-2
CASSPVPMHAFF | TGTGCCAGCTCACCGGTCCCCATGCATGCTTTCTTT | . | . | TRBJ1-1 | TRBV18
CASSLVGVETQYF | TGTGCCAGCAGCTTGGTGGGAGTTGAGACCCAGTACTTC | . | . | TRBJ2-5 | TRBV5-5
CASRHWTGENTEAFF | TGTGCCAGCAGGCATTGGACAGGGGAGAACACTGAAGCTTTCTTT | few | TRBD1 | TRBJ1-1 | TRBV6-5
CASTQPAYEQYF | TGTGCCAGCACCCAGCCGGCCTACGAGCAGTACTTC | . | . | TRBJ2-7 | TRBV2
CATSDSLNTEAFF | TGTGCCACCAGTGATTCTCTGAACACTGAAGCTTTCTTT | . | . | TRBJ1-1 | TRBV24-1
CATSDPLTSGRDEQYF | TGTGCCACCAGCGACCCCCTGACTAGCGGGAGAGACGAGCAGTACTTC | . | TRBD2 | TRBJ2-7 | TRBV15
CASSQETGPARAFF | TGTGCCAGCAGCCAAGAGACTGGACCGGCGAGGGCTTTCTTT | . | . | TRBJ1-1 | TRBV3-1/TRBV3-2
CASSFGTSYEQYF | TGTGCCAGCAGCTTCGGGACATCCTACGAGCAGTACTTC | . | . | TRBJ2-7 | TRBV5-6
CASRNPTGVNTEAFF | TGCGCCAGCCGAAACCCGACAGGGGTGAACACTGAAGCTTTCTTT | . | TRBD1 | TRBJ1-1 | TRBV10-2
CASSIEEGQPQHF | TGTGCCAGTAGTATAGAAGAAGGGCAGCCCCAGCATTTT | once | . | TRBJ1-5 | TRBV19
CASSPLGTSNYGYTF | TGTGCCAGCAGCCCCCTGGGGACATCCAACTATGGCTACACCTTC | . | . | TRBJ1-2 | TRBV3-1/TRBV3-2
CASSHRGRDTEAFF | TGTGCCAGCAGTCACAGAGGCCGGGATACTGAAGCTTTCTTT | . | . | TRBJ1-1 | TRBV28
CASSFSRQLLRDYGYTF | TGTGCCAGCAGTTTTAGCAGGCAACTACTTCGGGACTATGGCTACACCTTC | . | . | TRBJ1-2 | TRBV27
CASSLVQVAGKLFF | TGTGCCAGCAGCTTAGTCCAGGTTGCGGGAAAACTGTTTTTT | . | . | TRBJ1-4 | TRBV11-2
CATSDSLGNTIYF | TGTGCCACCAGTGATTCCTTGGGAAACACCATATATTTT | . | . | TRBJ1-3 | TRBV24-1
CASSPGFGGDQPQHF | TGTGCCAGCAGTCCCGGGTTCGGGGGGGATCAGCCCCAGCATTTT | . | . | TRBJ1-5 | TRBV28
CASSTGPVYEQYF | TGCGCCAGCAGCACGGGACCGGTCTACGAGCAGTACTTC | once | . | TRBJ2-7 | TRBV5-1
CAWRVNTVSLNYGYTF | TGTGCCTGGAGGGTAAATACGGTCAGCCTTAACTATGGCTACACCTTC | . | . | TRBJ1-2 | TRBV30
CASSQWGYEQYF | TGTGCCAGCAGCCAATGGGGGTACGAGCAGTACTTC | . | . | TRBJ2-7 | TRBV3-1/TRBV3-2
CAAGGDYGYTF | TGTGCCGCCGGCGGCGACTATGGCTACACCTTC | . | . | TRBJ1-2 | TRBV19
CASSRSTDTQYF | TGTGCCAGCAGCAGGAGCACAGATACGCAGTATTTT | . | . | TRBJ2-3 | TRBV7-9
CASSPQLTGIKETQYF | TGCGCCAGCAGCCCCCAATTGACAGGGATAAAAGAGACCCAGTACTTC | . | TRBD1 | TRBJ2-5 | TRBV4-1
CASSLVGGQPQHF | TGTGCCAGCAGTTTAGTGGGAGGACAGCCCCAGCATTTT | few | . | TRBJ1-5 | TRBV12-3/TRBV12-4